A single sample is the source of the 19 T cell receptor beta chains below, sequenced in a study of blood T cell repertoires in COVID-19. The repertoire was sequenced with immunoSEQ multiplex PCR; TCRdb's copy has only in-frame clones and lacks some. The table records about 220,000 clones, 86% of them present only once. The sequencing sample was made of peripheral blood. The receptor source for this set is a man aged 25 to 40 who had recovered from COVID-19.

This chain connects TRBV5-4 to TRBJ1-2, with TRBD1 matching 9 bases. The CDR3 length is 13 residues. CDR1 and CDR2 (germline): SGHNT, YYREEE (reference sequence). Germline trimming cut 4 bases from V and 8 bases from J; bases unmatched to any gene: 6. CDR3 bases: TGTGCCAGCAGCCTTGACAGGGGGGGAGGCTACACCTTC. Its translation is CASSLDRGGGYTF.

The rearrangement joins TRBV2 to TRBJ2-5, with a possible D match to TRBD1 (6 bases). Germline V lookup: CDR1 SNHLY, CDR2 FYNNEI. Trimming pared 6 bases from V and 5 bases from J, leaving 13 bases between. The CDR3 is 13 residues long. The CDR3 loop reads CASSRGLLETQYF. The CDR3 DNA reads TGTGCCAGCAGCAGGGGCTTATTGGAGACCCAGTACTTC.

This sequence joins TRBV18 and TRBJ2-3; D possibly corresponds to TRBD2 (6 bases). The germline gives CDR1 KGHSH, CDR2 LQKENI. CDR3 length: 15 amino acids. V was shortened by 1 base and J by 3 bases, with 11 bases between the two germline ends. The chain's CDR3 is CASSPQEGSTDTQYF. The CDR3 nucleotides are TGTGCCAGCTCACCACAGGAGGGATCGACAGATACGCAGTATTTT.

The CDR3 nucleotides read TGTGCCAGCAGCTCCAGGGGGCAAGGAAACACCATATATTTT. This codes for CASSSRGQGNTIYF. The rearrangement links TRBV13 to TRBJ1-3, with 8 bases aligning to TRBD1. V lost 4 bases and J lost 4; bases outside the gene matches: 3. Looked up from germline, CDR1 is PRHDT and CDR2 is FYEKMQ (reference sequence). The CDR3 spans 14 residues.

Here the CDR3 DNA reads TGTGCCAGCAGCTTAAACAGGGCCGTTGCTGAGCAGTTCTTC. Protein sequence: CASSLNRAVAEQFF. The J gene is TRBJ2-1, the V gene TRBV7-2, with D possibly matching TRBD1 (6 bases). V gave up 2 bases and J gave up 9 bases, with 14 bases separating them. The CDR3 is 14 amino acids. In germline, CDR1 is SGHTA, CDR2 FQGNSA.

The chain is built from TRBV3-1 (or the pseudogene TRBV3-2) and TRBJ1-6; D gene uncertain. This CDR3 has 16 residues. Deletions cut 2 bases from V and 0 bases from J, with 8 bases between. Germline CDR1 LGHDT, CDR2 YNNKEL (reference sequence). This CDR3 reads CASSQLVSSYNSPLHF. DNA of the CDR3: TGTGCCAGCAGCCAATTGGTGAGCTCCTATAATTCACCCCTCCACTTT.

The chain is built from TRBV29-1 and TRBJ2-5, with 8 bases matching TRBD1. Looked up from germline, CDR1 is SQVTM and CDR2 is ANQGSEA. The CDR3 length is 13 residues. With 2 bases clipped from V and 9 bases from J, the junction kept 8 bases outside the gene matches. The CDR3 reads CSVEQGQAVAQYF. For the CDR3, the DNA is TGCAGCGTTGAACAGGGACAGGCCGTGGCCCAGTACTTC.

The chain carries TRBV4-1 and TRBJ1-2; TRBD1 aligns across 7 bases. Unmatched junction bases numbered 3, after V lost 1 base and J lost 4 bases. CDR1 is MGHRA and CDR2 is YSYEKL in the germline V gene. CDR3 length equals 14 residues. The CDR3 nucleotides are TGCGCCAGCAGCCAAGGGGCAGGGGGCTATGGCTACACCTTC. Translated: CASSQGAGGYGYTF.

This rearrangement joins TRBV16 to TRBJ2-1; TRBD1 is a possible D gene (5 bases). V lost 0 bases and J 5 bases, leaving 17 bases between the germline ends. Germline V gene sequence: CDR1 KGHSY, CDR2 FQNENV. This CDR3 is 17 amino acids long. The DNA of the CDR3 is TGTGCCAGCAGCCAATCGGGTTGGGGCCCTCCGAACAATGAGCAGTTCTTC. Residues: CASSQSGWGPPNNEQFF. The full variable domain, completed using reference TRBV16 and TRBJ2-1, is GEEVAQTPKHLVRGEGQKAKLYCAPIKGHSYVFWYQQVLKNEFKFLISFQNENVFDETGMPKERFSAKCLPNSPCSLEIQATKLEDSAVYFCASSQSGWGPPNNEQFFGPGTRLTVL.

The chain is built from TRBV9 and TRBJ2-3, with D possibly matching TRBD1 (5 bases). CDR1 is SGDLS and CDR2 is YYNGEE in the germline V gene. Trimming shortened V by 0 bases and J by 3 bases, and 11 bases separated the two germline ends. The CDR3 totals 15 residues. In DNA form, the CDR3 reads TGTGCCAGCAGCGTAGGGGCAGGGTCGACAGATACGCAGTATTTT. Encoded protein: CASSVGAGSTDTQYF.

The chain joins TRBV11-3 to TRBJ1-1; D uncertain. The CDR3 spans 13 residues. Germline assignment: CDR1 SGHNT and CDR2 YENEEA. With 2 bases removed from V and 1 base from J, the gap between germline ends came to 5 bases. Here the CDR3 reads CASSLSGNTEAFF. CDR3 DNA: TGTGCCAGCAGCTTATCCGGGAACACTGAAGCTTTCTTT.

The chain carries TRBV30 and TRBJ1-5, with TRBD1 as a possible D gene (5 bases). Trimming stripped 0 bases from V and 5 bases from J, with 11 bases between. Germline lookup yields CDR1 GTSNPN and CDR2 SVGIG (reference sequence). The CDR3 loop spans 14 amino acids. For the CDR3, the DNA is TGTGCCTGGAGTGTAGGCTCGGGGGATCAGCCCCAGCATTTT. This translates into CAWSVGSGDQPQHF.

The rearrangement links TRBV9 to TRBJ2-1; 12 positions agree with TRBD2. There are 15 residues in the CDR3. Germline V lookup: CDR1 SGDLS, CDR2 YYNGEE. J lost 8 bases, V lost 0 bases, and 3 bases had no gene match. The DNA for the CDR3 is TGTGCCAGCAGCGTAGGGGCTAGCGGGGGGGATGAGCAGTTCTTC. Translation: CASSVGASGGDEQFF. The variable domain in full, completed from reference TRBV9 and TRBJ2-1, reads DSGVTQTPKHLITATGQRVTLRCSPRSGDLSVYWYQQSLDQGLQFLIQYYNGEERAKGNILERFSAQQFPDLHSELNLSSLELGDSALYFCASSVGASGGDEQFFGPGTRLTVL.

The rearrangement joins TRBV5-1 to TRBJ2-3; 8 bases agree with TRBD1. V was pared by 5 bases and J by 2 bases, with 7 bases of the junction left unmatched. Looked up from germline, CDR1 is SGHRS and CDR2 is YFSETQ. The CDR3 runs to 15 residues. In DNA, the CDR3 is TGCGCCAGCAGTAATACAGGGGGAAACACAGATACGCAGTATTTT. Translating it yields CASSNTGGNTDTQYF.

This clone was seen a few times. The sample carries other DNA sequences with the same CDR3. The rearrangement joins TRBV3-1 (or the pseudogene TRBV3-2) to TRBJ1-5, with D unresolved. This CDR3 spans 14 amino acids. Trimming left V 1 base short and J 2 bases short, with 6 bases between. In germline, CDR1 is LGHDT, CDR2 YNNKEL (reference sequence). The CDR3 DNA reads as TGTGCCAGCAGCCAAGGAGGCGGCAATCAGCCCCAGCATTTT. As protein: CASSQGGGNQPQHF.

The chain combines TRBV9 with TRBJ1-1, with 8 bases that match TRBD1. The junction had 10 bases not matched to a gene; V was cut back by 5 bases and J by 4 bases. The CDR3 contains 15 residues. Germline loops: CDR1 SGDLS, CDR2 YYNGEE. CDR3 DNA: TGTGCCAGCAGGTGGGGGGACAGGTGGACCACTGAAGCTTTCTTT. Protein sequence: CASRWGDRWTTEAFF.

On this clone itself: At one of its ends the junction is not consistent with the germline gene, which may arise from a read error. The chain links TRBV11-2 to TRBJ2-7, with 7 bases that match TRBD1. The CDR3 totals 12 residues. Per the germline V gene, CDR1 is SGHAT and CDR2 is FQNNGV. CDR3 sequence reads: CASSLSYGTVLF. As DNA, the CDR3 is TGTGCCAGCAGCTTATCGTACGGGACAGTCCTCTTC.

The rearrangement links TRBV7-6 to TRBJ2-7; maybe TRBD1 (7 bases). The V gene lost 5 bases and the J gene lost 2 bases, with 22 bases spanning the gap. This CDR3 is 17 amino acids long. CDR1 is SGHVS and CDR2 is FNYEAQ in the germline V gene. CDR3 DNA: TGTGCCAGCAGCCCAGTAATCAGGGGGGCGAAACCCTACGAGCAGTACTTC. It encodes CASSPVIRGAKPYEQYF.

The CDR3 is CASTESAGELFF. DNA for the CDR3: TGTGCCAGCACCGAATCTGCGGGGGAGCTGTTTTTT. The chain has TRBV25-1 and TRBJ2-2; D is unclear. The germline V gene has CDR1 MGHDK and CDR2 SYGVNS. The germline V and J ends were trimmed by 7 bases and 8 bases, with 11 bases remaining between them. The CDR3 loop spans 12 amino acids.